The rows below give T cell receptor beta chains drawn from one sample of a study of T cell responses to AZD1222 COVID-19 vaccine. The method was immunoSEQ multiplex PCR; TCRdb's version includes in-frame clones alone and lacks a portion of them. The sample lists about 82,000 clones, roughly 80% seen once, with about 1.3% in the top ten. The source was peripheral blood, collected 28 days after the second AZD1222 dose. These receptors were obtained from an adult who received the AZD1222 COVID-19 vaccine. The CDR3 runs from the conserved cysteine through the conserved F or W. A D gene is named only where the DNA matches it firmly. Clone sizes are given selectively: once, few, many, or a class where the clone is expanded.

j_gene: TRBJ2-2
abundance: -
v_gene: TRBV10-2
d_gene: -
CDR3aa: CASSGGQYTGELFF
CDR3nt: TGCGCCAGCAGTGGTGGGCAGTACACCGGGGAGCTGTTTTTT

j_gene: TRBJ2-1
abundance: -
v_gene: TRBV7-9
d_gene: -
CDR3aa: CASSSRELYNEQFF
CDR3nt: TGTGCCAGCAGCTCCCGGGAACTTTACAATGAGCAGTTCTTC

j_gene: TRBJ2-3
abundance: few
v_gene: TRBV6-2/TRBV6-3
d_gene: -
CDR3aa: CASSYDFGPDTQYF
CDR3nt: -

j_gene: TRBJ2-3
abundance: -
v_gene: TRBV7-2
d_gene: -
CDR3aa: CASSLVGPGGADTQYF
CDR3nt: TGTGCCAGCAGCTTAGTGGGCCCCGGGGGCGCAGATACGCAGTATTTT

j_gene: TRBJ2-7
abundance: -
v_gene: TRBV7-2
d_gene: -
CDR3aa: CASSFSHGPQGGEQYF
CDR3nt: TGTGCCAGCAGCTTTTCCCACGGGCCCCAGGGAGGCGAGCAGTACTTC

j_gene: TRBJ1-2
abundance: -
v_gene: TRBV28
d_gene: -
CDR3aa: CASRRSNYGYTF
CDR3nt: TGTGCCAGCAGGAGGTCTAACTATGGCTACACCTTC

j_gene: TRBJ1-1
abundance: -
v_gene: TRBV2
d_gene: TRBD1
CDR3aa: CASSEGQGYTEAFF
CDR3nt: TGTGCCAGCAGTGAAGGACAGGGTTACACTGAAGCTTTCTTT

j_gene: TRBJ2-7
abundance: -
v_gene: TRBV20-1
d_gene: TRBD1
CDR3aa: CSASPGTGGSSEQYF
CDR3nt: TGCAGTGCTAGTCCCGGGACAGGGGGGTCCAGCGAGCAGTACTTC

j_gene: TRBJ2-1
abundance: -
v_gene: TRBV11-2
d_gene: -
CDR3aa: CASSFTVEQFF
CDR3nt: TGTGCCAGCAGCTTTACTGTTGAGCAGTTCTTC

j_gene: TRBJ2-2
abundance: -
v_gene: TRBV7-2
d_gene: -
CDR3aa: CASSLAQANTGELFF
CDR3nt: TGTGCCAGCAGCTTAGCCCAGGCGAACACCGGGGAGCTGTTTTTT

j_gene: TRBJ2-2
abundance: -
v_gene: TRBV2
d_gene: -
CDR3aa: CASSGTNTGELFF
CDR3nt: TGTGCCAGCTCGGGGACGAACACCGGGGAGCTGTTTTTT

j_gene: TRBJ1-1
abundance: -
v_gene: TRBV5-4
d_gene: -
CDR3aa: CASSLWENTEAFF
CDR3nt: TGTGCCAGCAGCTTGTGGGAGAACACTGAAGCTTTCTTT

j_gene: TRBJ2-7
abundance: -
v_gene: TRBV6-1
d_gene: TRBD1
CDR3aa: CASSGTGAGSWREQYF
CDR3nt: TGTGCCAGCAGTGGGACAGGGGCCGGTTCGTGGAGGGAGCAGTACTTC

j_gene: TRBJ2-1
abundance: -
v_gene: TRBV27
d_gene: -
CDR3aa: CASSLFPFAGDNEQFF
CDR3nt: TGTGCCAGCAGTCTATTCCCGTTCGCAGGGGACAATGAGCAGTTCTTC

j_gene: TRBJ1-1
abundance: -
v_gene: TRBV12-3/TRBV12-4
d_gene: -
CDR3aa: CASSLAGRVKAFF
CDR3nt: TGTGCCAGCAGTTTAGCAGGCAGGGTAAAAGCTTTCTTT

j_gene: TRBJ1-4
abundance: -
v_gene: TRBV7-9
d_gene: -
CDR3aa: CASSSSGTNRGNEKLFF
CDR3nt: TGTGCCAGCAGCTCTTCCGGGACAAACCGGGGAAATGAAAAACTGTTTTTT

j_gene: TRBJ1-6
abundance: -
v_gene: TRBV7-8
d_gene: TRBD1
CDR3aa: CASSLVLGGQYNSPLHF
CDR3nt: TGTGCCAGCAGCTTAGTCCTGGGGGGACAGTATAATTCACCCCTCCACTTT

j_gene: TRBJ1-5
abundance: -
v_gene: TRBV11-2
d_gene: -
CDR3aa: CASSLGQGRTQPQHF
CDR3nt: TGTGCCAGCAGCTTAGGCCAGGGTCGGACTCAGCCCCAGCATTTT

j_gene: TRBJ1-2
abundance: medium-sized
v_gene: TRBV4-1
d_gene: -
CDR3aa: CASSQEGNYGYTF
CDR3nt: TGCGCCAGCAGCCAAGAGGGAAACTATGGCTACACCTTC

j_gene: TRBJ2-7
abundance: -
v_gene: TRBV6-2/TRBV6-3
d_gene: -
CDR3aa: CASRYPGPFYEQYF
CDR3nt: TGTGCCAGCAGATACCCGGGACCGTTCTACGAGCAGTACTTC

j_gene: TRBJ1-5
abundance: few
v_gene: TRBV28
d_gene: -
CDR3aa: CASDTGYNQPQHF
CDR3nt: TGTGCCAGCGATACAGGGTACAATCAGCCCCAGCATTTT

j_gene: TRBJ2-2
abundance: -
v_gene: TRBV9
d_gene: -
CDR3aa: CASSPQGYGGELFF
CDR3nt: TGTGCCAGCAGCCCGCAGGGGTATGGCGGGGAGCTGTTTTTT

j_gene: TRBJ2-6
abundance: -
v_gene: TRBV6-6
d_gene: -
CDR3aa: CASSYSTGANVLTF
CDR3nt: TGTGCCAGCAGTTACTCCACTGGGGCCAACGTCCTGACTTTC

j_gene: TRBJ2-1
abundance: -
v_gene: TRBV3-1/TRBV3-2
d_gene: TRBD2
CDR3aa: CASSHTRLAGGRDEQFF
CDR3nt: TGTGCCAGCAGCCACACAAGACTAGCGGGAGGGCGGGATGAGCAGTTCTTC

j_gene: TRBJ2-3
abundance: -
v_gene: TRBV19
d_gene: -
CDR3aa: CASSIYRNTDTQYF
CDR3nt: TGTGCCAGTAGTATTTACAGAAACACAGATACGCAGTATTTT

j_gene: TRBJ1-1
abundance: once
v_gene: TRBV2
d_gene: -
CDR3aa: CASQVGTNTEAFF
CDR3nt: TGTGCCAGCCAGGTGGGCACCAACACTGAAGCTTTCTTT